This T cell receptor beta chain originates from a study of CD8 T cells in Susac syndrome. When the RNA was reverse transcribed, random hexamers were used with an input of roughly 0.45 to 1 ug. Across 54 Vbeta and 13 Jbeta, immunoSEQ multiplex PCR amplified TCR beta CDR3. TCRdb recomputed calls from the immunoSEQ multiplex PCR reads with MiXCR, one row per CDR3 protein. The repertoire has 150,000 to 200,000 distinct CDR3 sequences, around 94% of them found once; the top ten carry 0.14%. Trimming took 6 bases from V and 4 from J; bases not matched to a gene: 4. This CDR3 is 13 amino acids long. Looked up from germline, CDR1 is KGHDR and CDR2 is SFDVKD. To note about this clonotype: Its target is unknown.

Points from the study as a whole: The TCR sequencing and HLA analysis in the study involved a relatively small number of individuals, as the study acknowledged.

CD8+ and CD4+ T cells circulating in blood were sequenced for TCR beta. It was healthy donors who served as the controls, matched for age and sex. The sequenced sample consisted of CD4+ T cells from PBMCs. The receptor was derived from a human donor in good health. This chain connects TRBV24-1 to TRBJ1-2, with TRBD1 identical over 7 bases. The CDR3 spells CATSRQGSYGYTF. The CDR3 nucleotides are TGTGCCACCAGTCGACAGGGCAGCTATGGCTACACCTTC.